The T cell receptor (beta chain) described here comes from a study of blood T cells in healthy people across ages. A second PCR, run for about 7 to 11 cycles, used a sample-barcoded 5' primer plus a J-beta primer mix. Every single cDNA molecule received a tag from a template-switch adaptor with 12 random nucleotides. Each CDR3 protein gets one entry after TCRdb re-called the 5' RACE reads with MiXCR. Altogether more than 750,000 distinct CDR3 sequences are present, almost 30% being singletons, with the ten largest covering 10%. Findings and caveats of the study: Shifts in expanded clonotypes may have been confounded by donor CMV status, which was unknown.

Remarks on this clonotype: The antigen is unknown.

V dropped 6 bases and J dropped 3 bases, with 16 bases sitting between them. CDR3 length equals 15 residues. The V gene's germline CDR1 is SNHLY and CDR2 FYNNEI. The sample also formed part of further work on T cells of mothers and their children.

The J gene is TRBJ2-3, the V gene TRBV2, with a possible D match to TRBD2 (6 bases). The receptor's source is a middle-aged woman in good health. The specimen sequenced was blood. CDR3 protein: CASSITSRGTDTQYF. The CDR3 DNA is TGTGCCAGCAGCATAACTAGCCGTGGGACAGATACGCAGTATTTT.